This T cell receptor (beta chain) was sequenced for a study of tumor and adjacent non-tumor tissue in lung cancer (dated 2018 in TCRdb). Describing the broader study: Patients with adenocarcinoma (roughly 12), squamous cell carcinoma (2) and small cell lung cancer (1) were included in the cohort. Ages among the approximately 15 patients ranged from roughly 30 to 76 years, there were roughly 10 men and 5 women, and disease was at TNM stage I to III. In total, sequencing yielded 95 million to 150 million productive TCRbeta reads, which works out to an average of roughly 4.2 million reads per sample. Bulk TCRbeta repertoires were compared between lung tumor tissue and matched distant non-tumor lung tissue obtained from under 18 lung cancer patients. Some 31 paired specimens, one tumor and one normal lung sample per patient, were profiled by TCRbeta CDR3 sequencing. Overall results and qualifications from the work: Peripheral blood was not sequenced, so blood TCRbeta repertoires were not examined in the lung cancer patients of the study. A significantly larger cumulative share of the repertoire was made up by the top 100 clones in normal lung than in tumor tissue. Significantly higher TCR diversity (inverse Simpson) was observed in tumor tissue than in normal lung tissue (around 450 vs 160, P = 0.0075, Mann-Whitney U test). Significantly higher TCR diversity was found in younger patients, and higher tumor TCR diversity was associated with shorter overall and disease-free survival. The methods do not name the sequencing platform or mention unique molecular identifiers. Only 15 or so patients were included in the cohort, and the need for larger samples and more detailed clinical data was noted by the authors.

The CDR3 goes from the cysteine to the phenylalanine over 18 residues. The retained sequence is limited to the CDR3, 54 bases, with the frame set at the first base. The germline V end is reduced by 3 bases and the J end by 0 bases; junction bases left unmatched: 8. As encoded in the germline V gene, CDR1 is SGHNT while CDR2 is YENEEA. The library was prepared using multiplex PCR. Sequencing relied on an Illumina HiSeq 2500. TCRbeta libraries were constructed through three rounds of nested PCR with primers (Table S4) according to protocols modified from ARM-PCR. Before sequencing, PCR products of 200-500 bp were excised from the gel and purified with the QIAquick gel extraction kit. As for how the authors treated the data: Reads were cleaned using Trimmomatic, were merged into complete CDR3 sequences using FLASH, and were assigned to V(D)J germline segments using MiTCR. VDJtools was used to compute clonal diversity as the inverse Simpson's index. In-frame sequences without a premature stop codon were defined as productive reads. TCRdb ran its own pipeline on the public reads, namely fastp trimming at Q25 and MiXCR clone calling, and kept in-frame beta chains. Every entry covers one CDR3 protein and lists the most common genes and DNA from its rows. The V and J calls were determined by TCRdb, not by the authors. In all, the sample holds more than 85,000 distinct CDR3 sequences, and roughly 74% of those were seen once. The ten largest clones represent roughly 35% of the sample.

This clonotype is considered medium-sized (0.01 to 0.1%). Its antigen is currently not known. No base-level quality is on record; no much larger clone is a single base apart. RNA was extracted from bulk unsorted tissue and checked for quality with a NanoDrop ND-1000 and an Agilent 2100. Newly diagnosed lung cancer patients without prior chemotherapy who had been admitted for thoracic surgery in China between August and November 2014 were enrolled as donors. Anyone who had undergone radiotherapy or chemotherapy before, or who had another cancer at the same time, was left out of the study. Surgical tissue pieces of 1-2 cm3 were preserved in RNAlater solution and stored at -80 °C until use.

The receptor chain draws on TRBV11-3 and TRBJ2-6, with TRBD1 identical over 7 junction bases. The sequencing sample was made of lung tumor tissue. The TCR comes from a woman aged 60-75 years with non-small cell lung cancer. CDR3 sequence: CASSFAGGGDSGANVLTF. The DNA reads as follows: TGTGCCAGCAGCTTCGCAGGGGGTGGAGACTCTGGGGCCAACGTCCTGACTTTC.